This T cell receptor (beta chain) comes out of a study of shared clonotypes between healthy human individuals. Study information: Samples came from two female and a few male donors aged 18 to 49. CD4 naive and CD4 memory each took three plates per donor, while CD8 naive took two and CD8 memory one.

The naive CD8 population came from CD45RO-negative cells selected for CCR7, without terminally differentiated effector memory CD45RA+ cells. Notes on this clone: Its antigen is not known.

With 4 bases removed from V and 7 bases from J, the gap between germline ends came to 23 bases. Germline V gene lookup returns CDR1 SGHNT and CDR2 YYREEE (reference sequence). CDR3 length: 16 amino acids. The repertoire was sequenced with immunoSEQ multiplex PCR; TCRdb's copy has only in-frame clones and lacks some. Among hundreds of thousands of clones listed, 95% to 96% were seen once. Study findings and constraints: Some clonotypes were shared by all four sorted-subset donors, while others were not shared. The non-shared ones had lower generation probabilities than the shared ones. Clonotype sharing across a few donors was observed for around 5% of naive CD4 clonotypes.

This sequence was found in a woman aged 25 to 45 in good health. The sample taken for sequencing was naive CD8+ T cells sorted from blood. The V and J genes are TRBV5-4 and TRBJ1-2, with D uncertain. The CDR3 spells CASSPDSLSILAGYTF. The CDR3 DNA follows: TGTGCCAGCAGCCCAGACTCCCTCTCTATCTTGGCTGGCTACACCTTC.